What follows are 4 T cell receptor beta chains derived from one specimen sequenced in a study of T cell repertoires in cytomegalovirus infection. TCRdb ran MiXCR on the reads and lists one entry per CDR3 protein. This sample has fewer than 300,000 distinct CDR3 sequences, with 20% to 30% found just once. Sequenced: PBMCs. These TCRs come from a human donor in good health (CMV status not recorded). Some clones in this sample may be carry-over from other donors' samples.

Only a few counts were recorded for this clonotype. V is TRBV29-1 and J is TRBJ1-2; the D gene is possibly TRBD1 (5 bases). The CDR3 consists of 12 residues. V was shortened by 7 bases and J by 4 bases, with 13 bases between the two germline ends. CDR1 and CDR2 (germline): SQVTM, ANQGSEA. CDR3 sequence reads: CSGTGTSYGYTF. CDR3 nucleotides: TGCAGCGGAACCGGGACTTCCTATGGCTACACCTTC.

The rearrangement joins TRBV7-8 to TRBJ2-1; tentative D call: TRBD1 (6 bases). The germline gives CDR1 SGHVS, CDR2 FQNEAQ. CDR3 length: 15 amino acids. The V end lost 3 bases, the J end lost 6 bases, and 15 bases lay between the germline ends. CDR3 sequence: CASSLGQGTVNEQFF. For the CDR3, the DNA is TGTGCCAGCAGCTTGGGGCAGGGGACGGTCAATGAGCAGTTCTTC. Together with reference TRBV7-8 and TRBJ2-1, the CDR3 gives the full variable domain: GAGVSQSPRYKVAKRGQDVALRCDPISGHVSLFWYQQALGQGPEFLTYFQNEAQLDKSGLPSDRFFAERPEGSVSTLKIQRTQQEDSAVYLCASSLGQGTVNEQFFGPGTRLTVL.

There are a few counts of this clonotype. The chain couples TRBV7-2 to TRBJ2-1; 7 bases are a match to TRBD1. The ends lost 5 bases at V and 15 bases at J; junction bases unmatched: 10. CDR1 is SGHTA and CDR2 is FQGNSA in the germline V gene. CDR3 size: 12 residues. CDR3 DNA: TGTGCCAGCAGCGCCTACGGGGACAGTCCGTTCTTC. Amino acid sequence: CASSAYGDSPFF.

The sample holds many counts of this clonotype. This chain uses TRBV7-3 with TRBJ1-1, with 7 nucleotides matching TRBD1. CDR1 SGHTA and CDR2 FQGTGA come from the germline V gene. J was trimmed by 0 bases and V by 0 bases; bases with no gene match: 1. CDR3 length: 15 amino acids. The CDR3 sequence: CASSLTGQMNTEAFF. CDR3 in DNA: TGTGCCAGCAGCTTAACGGGACAGATGAACACTGAAGCTTTCTTT.